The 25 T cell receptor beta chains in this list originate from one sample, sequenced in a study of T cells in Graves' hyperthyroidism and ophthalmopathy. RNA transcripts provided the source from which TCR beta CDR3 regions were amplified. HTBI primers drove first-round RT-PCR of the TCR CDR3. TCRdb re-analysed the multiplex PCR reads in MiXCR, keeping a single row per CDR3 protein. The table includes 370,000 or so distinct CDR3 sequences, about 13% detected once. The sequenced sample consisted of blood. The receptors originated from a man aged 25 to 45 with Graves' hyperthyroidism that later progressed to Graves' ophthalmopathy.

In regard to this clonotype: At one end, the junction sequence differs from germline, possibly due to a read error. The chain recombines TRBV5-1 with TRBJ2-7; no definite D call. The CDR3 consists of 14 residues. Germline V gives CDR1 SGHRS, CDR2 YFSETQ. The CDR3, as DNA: TGCGTCAGCAGCTTGTTCCCGAGGAGCGACGAGCAGTACTTC. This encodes CVSSLFPRSDEQYF.

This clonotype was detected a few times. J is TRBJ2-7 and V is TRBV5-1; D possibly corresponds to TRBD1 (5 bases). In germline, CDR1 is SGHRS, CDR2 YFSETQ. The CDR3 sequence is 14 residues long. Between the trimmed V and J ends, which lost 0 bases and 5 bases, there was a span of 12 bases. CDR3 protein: CASSLGARVDEQYF. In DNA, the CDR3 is TGCGCCAGCAGCTTGGGGGCCAGGGTGGACGAGCAGTACTTC.

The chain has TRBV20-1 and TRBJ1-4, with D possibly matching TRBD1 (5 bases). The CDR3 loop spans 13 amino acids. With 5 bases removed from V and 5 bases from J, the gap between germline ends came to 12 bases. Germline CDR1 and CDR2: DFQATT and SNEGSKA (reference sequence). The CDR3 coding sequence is TGCAGTGCTTCAAGGGACGGCAATGAAAAACTGTTTTTT. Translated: CSASRDGNEKLFF.

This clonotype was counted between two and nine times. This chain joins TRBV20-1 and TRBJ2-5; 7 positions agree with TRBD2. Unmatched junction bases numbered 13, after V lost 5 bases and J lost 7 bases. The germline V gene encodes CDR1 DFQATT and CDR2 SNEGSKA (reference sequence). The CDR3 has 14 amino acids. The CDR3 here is CSAQRTRRFWTQYF. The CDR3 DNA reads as TGCAGTGCTCAACGGACTAGAAGGTTTTGGACCCAGTACTTC.

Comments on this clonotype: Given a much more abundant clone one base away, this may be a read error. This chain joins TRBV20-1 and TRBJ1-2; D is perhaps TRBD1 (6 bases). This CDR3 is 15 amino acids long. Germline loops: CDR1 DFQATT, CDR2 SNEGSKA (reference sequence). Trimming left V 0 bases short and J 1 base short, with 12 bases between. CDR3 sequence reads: CSARDWGPYNYGYTF. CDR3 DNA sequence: TGCAGTGCTAGAGACTGGGGGCCCTATAACTATGGCTACACCTTC.

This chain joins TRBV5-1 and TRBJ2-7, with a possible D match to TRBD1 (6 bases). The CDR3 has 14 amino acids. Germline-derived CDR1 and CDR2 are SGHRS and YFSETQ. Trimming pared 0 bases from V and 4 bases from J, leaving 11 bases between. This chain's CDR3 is CASSLGAGEYEQYF. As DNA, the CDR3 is TGCGCCAGCAGCTTGGGTGCAGGGGAATACGAGCAGTACTTC.

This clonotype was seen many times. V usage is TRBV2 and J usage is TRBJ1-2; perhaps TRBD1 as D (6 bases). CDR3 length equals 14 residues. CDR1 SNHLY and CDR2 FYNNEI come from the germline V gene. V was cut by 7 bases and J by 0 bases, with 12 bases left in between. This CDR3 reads CASTRTEANYGYTF. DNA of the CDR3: TGTGCCAGCACCAGGACAGAAGCTAACTATGGCTACACCTTC.

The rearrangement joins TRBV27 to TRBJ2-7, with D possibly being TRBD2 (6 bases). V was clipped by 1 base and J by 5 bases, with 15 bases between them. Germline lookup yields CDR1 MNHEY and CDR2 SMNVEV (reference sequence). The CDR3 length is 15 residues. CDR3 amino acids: CASSLFQRGGNEQYF. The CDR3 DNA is TGTGCCAGCAGTTTATTTCAGAGGGGCGGGAACGAGCAGTACTTC.

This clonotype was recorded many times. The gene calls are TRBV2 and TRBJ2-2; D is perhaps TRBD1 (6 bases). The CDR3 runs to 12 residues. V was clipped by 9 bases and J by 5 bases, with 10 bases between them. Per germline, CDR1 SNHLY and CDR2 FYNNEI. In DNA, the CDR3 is TGTGCCAGGTTAAGGGGGACCGGGGAGCTGTTTTTT. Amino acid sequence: CARLRGTGELFF.

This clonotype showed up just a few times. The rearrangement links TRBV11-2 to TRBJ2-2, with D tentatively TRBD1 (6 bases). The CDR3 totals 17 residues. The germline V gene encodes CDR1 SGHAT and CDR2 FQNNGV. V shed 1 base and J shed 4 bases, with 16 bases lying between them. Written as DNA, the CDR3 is TGTGCCAGCAGCTTAGCCCTCTCAGAGGGGGTCACCGGGGAGCTGTTTTTT. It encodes CASSLALSEGVTGELFF.

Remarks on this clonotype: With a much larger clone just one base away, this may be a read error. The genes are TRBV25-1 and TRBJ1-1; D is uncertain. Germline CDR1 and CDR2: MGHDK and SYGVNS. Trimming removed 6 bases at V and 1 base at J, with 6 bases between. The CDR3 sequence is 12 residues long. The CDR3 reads CASRNKNTEAFF. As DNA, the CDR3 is TGTGCCAGCAGGAACAAGAACACTGAAGCTTTCTTT.

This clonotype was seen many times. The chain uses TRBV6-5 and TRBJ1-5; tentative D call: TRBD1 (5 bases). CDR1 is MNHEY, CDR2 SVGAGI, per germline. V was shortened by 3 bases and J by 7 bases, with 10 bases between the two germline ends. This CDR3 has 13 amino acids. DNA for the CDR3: TGTGCCAGCAGTTATGACAGACAACAGCCCCAGCATTTT. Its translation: CASSYDRQQPQHF.

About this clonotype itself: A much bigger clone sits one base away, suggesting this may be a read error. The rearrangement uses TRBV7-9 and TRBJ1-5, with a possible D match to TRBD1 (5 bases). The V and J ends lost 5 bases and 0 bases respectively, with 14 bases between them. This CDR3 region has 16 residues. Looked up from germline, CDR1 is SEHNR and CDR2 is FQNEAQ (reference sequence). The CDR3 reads CASSVGAGGSNQPQHF. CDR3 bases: TGTGCCAGCAGCGTCGGGGCTGGGGGTAGCAATCAGCCCCAGCATTTT. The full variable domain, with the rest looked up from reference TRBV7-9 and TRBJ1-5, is DTGVSQNPRHKITKRGQNVTFRCDPISEHNRLYWYRQTLGQGPEFLTYFQNEAQLEKSRLLSDRFSAERPKGSFSTLEIQRTEQGDSAMYLCASSVGAGGSNQPQHFGDGTRLSIL.

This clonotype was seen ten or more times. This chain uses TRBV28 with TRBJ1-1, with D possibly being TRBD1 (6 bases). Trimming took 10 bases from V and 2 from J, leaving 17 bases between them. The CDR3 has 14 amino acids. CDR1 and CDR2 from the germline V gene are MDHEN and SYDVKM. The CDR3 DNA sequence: TGTGCCATCACCGGGACACCTTCTAACACTGAAGCTTTCTTT. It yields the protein CAITGTPSNTEAFF. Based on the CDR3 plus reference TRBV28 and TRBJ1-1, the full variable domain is DVKVTQSSRYLVKRTGEKVFLECVQDMDHENMFWYRQDPGLGLRLIYFSYDVKMKEKGDIPEGYSVSREKKERFSLILESASTNQTSMYLCAITGTPSNTEAFFGQGTRLTVV.

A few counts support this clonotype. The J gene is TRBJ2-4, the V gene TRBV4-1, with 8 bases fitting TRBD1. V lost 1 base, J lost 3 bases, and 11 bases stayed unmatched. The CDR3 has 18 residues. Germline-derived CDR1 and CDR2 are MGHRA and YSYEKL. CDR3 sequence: CASSQGPQTGVVKNIQYF. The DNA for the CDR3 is TGCGCCAGCAGCCAAGGTCCCCAGACAGGGGTGGTCAAAAACATTCAGTACTTC.

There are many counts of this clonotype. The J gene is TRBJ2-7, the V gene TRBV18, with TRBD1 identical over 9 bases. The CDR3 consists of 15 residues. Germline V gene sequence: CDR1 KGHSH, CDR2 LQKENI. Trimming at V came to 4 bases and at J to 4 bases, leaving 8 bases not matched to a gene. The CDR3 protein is CASSRRTGEWYEQYF. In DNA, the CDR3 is TGTGCCAGCTCACGAAGGACAGGGGAGTGGTACGAGCAGTACTTC.

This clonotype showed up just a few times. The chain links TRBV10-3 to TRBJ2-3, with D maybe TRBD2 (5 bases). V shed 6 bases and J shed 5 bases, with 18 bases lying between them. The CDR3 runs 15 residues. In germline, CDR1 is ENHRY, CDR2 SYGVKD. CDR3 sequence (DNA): TGTGCCATCAGAGCTTCCTCAGGACTGATAGATACGCAGTATTTT. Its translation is CAIRASSGLIDTQYF.

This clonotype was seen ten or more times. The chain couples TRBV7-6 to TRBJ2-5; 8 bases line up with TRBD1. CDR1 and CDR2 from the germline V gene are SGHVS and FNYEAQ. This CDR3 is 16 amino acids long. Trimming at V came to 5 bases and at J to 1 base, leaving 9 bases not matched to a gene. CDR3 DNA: TGTGCCAGCAGCGACTACAGGGGGACCATCCAAGAGACCCAGTACTTC. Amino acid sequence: CASSDYRGTIQETQYF.

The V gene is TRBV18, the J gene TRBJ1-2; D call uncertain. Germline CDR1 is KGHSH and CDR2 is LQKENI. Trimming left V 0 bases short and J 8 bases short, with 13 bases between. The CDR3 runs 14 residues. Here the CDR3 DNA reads TGTGCCAGCTCACCACCCAGTCGAATGGGGGGCTACACCTTC. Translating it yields CASSPPSRMGGYTF.

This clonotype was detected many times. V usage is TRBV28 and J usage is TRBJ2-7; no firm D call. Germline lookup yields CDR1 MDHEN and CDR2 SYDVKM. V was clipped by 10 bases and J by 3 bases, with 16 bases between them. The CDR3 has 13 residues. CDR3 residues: CATRDQTRYEQYF. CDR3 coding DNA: TGTGCCACACGAGACCAAACTCGCTACGAGCAGTACTTC. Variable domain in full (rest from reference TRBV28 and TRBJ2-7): DVKVTQSSRYLVKRTGEKVFLECVQDMDHENMFWYRQDPGLGLRLIYFSYDVKMKEKGDIPEGYSVSREKKERFSLILESASTNQTSMYLCATRDQTRYEQYFGPGTRLTVT.

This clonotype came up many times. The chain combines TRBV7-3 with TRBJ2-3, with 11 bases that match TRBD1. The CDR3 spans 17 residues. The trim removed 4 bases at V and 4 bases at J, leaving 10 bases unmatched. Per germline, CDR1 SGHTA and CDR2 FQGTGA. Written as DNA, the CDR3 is TGTGCCAGCAGCTCATATCCGGGACAGGGGGGTGCAGATACGCAGTATTTT. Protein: CASSSYPGQGGADTQYF.

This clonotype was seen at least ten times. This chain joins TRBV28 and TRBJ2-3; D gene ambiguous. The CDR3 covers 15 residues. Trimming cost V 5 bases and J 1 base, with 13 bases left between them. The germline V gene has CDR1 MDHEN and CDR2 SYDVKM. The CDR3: CASSTRLPGTDTQYF. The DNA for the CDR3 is TGTGCCAGCAGTACCCGACTCCCCGGCACAGATACGCAGTATTTT. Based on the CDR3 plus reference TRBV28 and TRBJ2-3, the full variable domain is DVKVTQSSRYLVKRTGEKVFLECVQDMDHENMFWYRQDPGLGLRLIYFSYDVKMKEKGDIPEGYSVSREKKERFSLILESASTNQTSMYLCASSTRLPGTDTQYFGPGTRLTVL.

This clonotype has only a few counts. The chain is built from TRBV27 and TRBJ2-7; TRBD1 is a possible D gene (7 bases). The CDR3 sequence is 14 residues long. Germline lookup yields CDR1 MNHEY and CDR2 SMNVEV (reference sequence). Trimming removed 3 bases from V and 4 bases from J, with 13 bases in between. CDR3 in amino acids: CASSFGAGGYEQYF. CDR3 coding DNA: TGTGCCAGCAGTTTTGGCGCAGGGGGGTACGAGCAGTACTTC.

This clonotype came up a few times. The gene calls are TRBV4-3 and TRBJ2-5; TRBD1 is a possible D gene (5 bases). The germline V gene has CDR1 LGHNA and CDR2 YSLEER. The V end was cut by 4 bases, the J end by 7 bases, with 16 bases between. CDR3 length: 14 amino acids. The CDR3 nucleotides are TGCGCCAGCAGCCTAACCCCAACAGGCGGGACCCAGTACTTC. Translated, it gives CASSLTPTGGTQYF.

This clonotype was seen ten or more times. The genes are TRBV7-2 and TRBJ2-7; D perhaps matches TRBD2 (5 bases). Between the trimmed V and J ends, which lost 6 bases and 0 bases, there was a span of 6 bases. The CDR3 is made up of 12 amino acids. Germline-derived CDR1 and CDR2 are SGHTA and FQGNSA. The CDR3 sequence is CASSTSSYEQYF. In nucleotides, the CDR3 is TGTGCCAGCAGTACTAGCTCCTACGAGCAGTACTTC.